This TCR beta chain was sequenced for a study of CD8+CD57+ T cells in acquired aplastic anemia. The sample holds many counts of this clonotype. CDR1 is SQVTM and CDR2 is ANQGSEA in the germline V gene. Trimming cost V 3 bases and J 9 bases, with 15 bases left between them. This CDR3 contains 13 residues. An expansion of CD8+CD57+ cells by flow cytometry had been shown in patients chosen for sequencing. Untreated patients provided the blood samples, with no therapy given before sampling. TCR beta VDJ and CDR3 were profiled, and genomic DNA was the template. TCRdb reanalysed the reads using MiXCR and keeps one entry per CDR3 protein. The table shows around 200,000 distinct CDR3 sequences, with roughly 45% occurring only once.

The chain links TRBV29-1 to TRBJ2-1; D may be TRBD1 (6 bases). The sample comprised sorted CD4+, CD8+, or CD8+CD57+ T cells (not recorded which) from PBMCs. This clonotype originated in a human donor with aplastic anemia. The CDR3 nucleotides are TGCAGCGTTGAGTACAGGGTGAAGGTTGAGCAGTTCTTC. This codes for CSVEYRVKVEQFF.